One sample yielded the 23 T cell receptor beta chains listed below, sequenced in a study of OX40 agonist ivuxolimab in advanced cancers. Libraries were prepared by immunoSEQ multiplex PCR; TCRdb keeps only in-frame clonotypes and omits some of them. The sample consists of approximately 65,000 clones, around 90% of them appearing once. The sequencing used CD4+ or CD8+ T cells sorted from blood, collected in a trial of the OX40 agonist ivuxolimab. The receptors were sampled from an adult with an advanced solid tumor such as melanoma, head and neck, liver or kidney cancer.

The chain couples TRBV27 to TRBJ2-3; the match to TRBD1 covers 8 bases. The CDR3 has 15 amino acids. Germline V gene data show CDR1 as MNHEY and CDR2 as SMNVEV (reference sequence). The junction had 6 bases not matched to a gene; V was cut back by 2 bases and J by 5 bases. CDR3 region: CASSLQGAGIDTQYF. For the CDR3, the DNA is TGTGCCAGCAGTTTACAGGGGGCTGGTATAGATACGCAGTATTTT.

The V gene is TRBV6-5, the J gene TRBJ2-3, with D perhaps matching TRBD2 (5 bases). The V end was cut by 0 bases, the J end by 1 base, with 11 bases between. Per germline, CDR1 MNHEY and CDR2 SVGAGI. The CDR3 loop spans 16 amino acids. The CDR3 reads CASSYSWRTGTDTQYF. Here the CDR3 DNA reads TGTGCCAGCAGTTACTCCTGGAGGACTGGCACAGATACGCAGTATTTT.

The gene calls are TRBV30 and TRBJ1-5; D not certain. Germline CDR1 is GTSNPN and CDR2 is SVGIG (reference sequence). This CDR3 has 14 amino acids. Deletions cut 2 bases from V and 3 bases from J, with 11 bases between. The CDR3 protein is CAWSIGGYNQPQHF. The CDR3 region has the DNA TGTGCCTGGAGTATAGGAGGGTACAATCAGCCCCAGCATTTT.

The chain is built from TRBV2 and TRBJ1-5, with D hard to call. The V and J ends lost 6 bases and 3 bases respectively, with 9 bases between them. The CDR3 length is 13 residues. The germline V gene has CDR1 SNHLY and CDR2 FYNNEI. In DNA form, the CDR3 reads TGTGCCAGCAGGCGGCAGGACAATCAGCCCCAGCATTTT. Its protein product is CASRRQDNQPQHF.

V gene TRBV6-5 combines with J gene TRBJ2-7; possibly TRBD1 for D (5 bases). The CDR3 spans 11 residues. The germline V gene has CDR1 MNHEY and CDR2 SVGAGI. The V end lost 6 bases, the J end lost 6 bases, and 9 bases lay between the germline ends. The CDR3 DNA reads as TGTGCCAGCAGACAGGAGTTCGAGCAGTACTTC. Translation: CASRQEFEQYF.

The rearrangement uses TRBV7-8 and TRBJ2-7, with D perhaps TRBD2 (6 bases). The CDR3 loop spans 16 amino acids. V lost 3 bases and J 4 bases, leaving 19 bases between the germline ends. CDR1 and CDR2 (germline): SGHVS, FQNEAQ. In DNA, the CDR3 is TGTGCCAGCAGCTTGAGAGGGTGGGACGGGGGTTACGAGCAGTACTTC. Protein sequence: CASSLRGWDGGYEQYF.

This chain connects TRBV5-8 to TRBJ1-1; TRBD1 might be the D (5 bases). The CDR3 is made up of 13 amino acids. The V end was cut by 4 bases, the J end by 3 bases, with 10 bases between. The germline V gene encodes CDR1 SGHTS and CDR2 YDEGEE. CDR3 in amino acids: CASSPTGYTEAFF. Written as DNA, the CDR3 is TGTGCCAGCAGCCCTACAGGTTACACTGAAGCTTTCTTT.

CDR3 amino acids: CASSQASRNQPQHF. The CDR3 region has the DNA TGCGCCAGCAGCCAAGCTAGTCGCAATCAGCCCCAGCATTTT. J is TRBJ1-5 and V is TRBV4-1; D is unresolved. The V gene lost 1 base and the J gene lost 2 bases, with 6 bases spanning the gap. Looked up from germline, CDR1 is MGHRA and CDR2 is YSYEKL. This CDR3 is 14 amino acids long.

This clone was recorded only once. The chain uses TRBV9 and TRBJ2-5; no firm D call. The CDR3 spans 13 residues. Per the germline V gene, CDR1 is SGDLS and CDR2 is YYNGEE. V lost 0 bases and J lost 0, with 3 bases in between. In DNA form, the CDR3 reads TGTGCCAGCAGCGTAGCGCACCAAGAGACCCAGTACTTC. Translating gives CASSVAHQETQYF.

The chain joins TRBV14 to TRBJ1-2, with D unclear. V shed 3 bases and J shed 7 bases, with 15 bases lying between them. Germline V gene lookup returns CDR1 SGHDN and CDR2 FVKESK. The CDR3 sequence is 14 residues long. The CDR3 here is CASSQAFPSRGYTF. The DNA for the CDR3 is TGTGCCAGCAGCCAGGCTTTTCCGAGCCGTGGCTACACCTTC.

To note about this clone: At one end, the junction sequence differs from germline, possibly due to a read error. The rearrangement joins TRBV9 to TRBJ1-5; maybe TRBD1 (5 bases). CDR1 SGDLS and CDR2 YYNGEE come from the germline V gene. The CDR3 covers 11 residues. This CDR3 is CASSGDMGGYF. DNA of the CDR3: TGTGCCAGCAGCGGTGACATGGGGGGGTATTTT.

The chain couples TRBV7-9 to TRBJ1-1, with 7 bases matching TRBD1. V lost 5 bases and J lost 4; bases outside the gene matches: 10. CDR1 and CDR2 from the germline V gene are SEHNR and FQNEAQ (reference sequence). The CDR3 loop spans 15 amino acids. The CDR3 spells CASSRGGRLSTEAFF. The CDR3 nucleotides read TGTGCCAGCAGCAGAGGGGGCCGGCTGAGCACTGAAGCTTTCTTT.

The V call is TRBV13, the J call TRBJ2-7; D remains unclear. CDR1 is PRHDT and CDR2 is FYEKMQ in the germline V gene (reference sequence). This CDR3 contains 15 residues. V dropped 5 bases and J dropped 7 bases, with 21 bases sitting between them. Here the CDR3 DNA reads TGTGCCAGCAGCCCCACATGGGGTGGTCTGGGAGAGCAGTACTTC. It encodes CASSPTWGGLGEQYF.

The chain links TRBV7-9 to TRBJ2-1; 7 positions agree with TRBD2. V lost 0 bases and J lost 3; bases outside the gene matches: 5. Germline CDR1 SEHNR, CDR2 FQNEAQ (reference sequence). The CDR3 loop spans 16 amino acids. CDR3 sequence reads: CASSLAVGRVYNEQFF. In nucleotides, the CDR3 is TGTGCCAGCAGCTTAGCTGTGGGGAGGGTCTACAATGAGCAGTTCTTC.

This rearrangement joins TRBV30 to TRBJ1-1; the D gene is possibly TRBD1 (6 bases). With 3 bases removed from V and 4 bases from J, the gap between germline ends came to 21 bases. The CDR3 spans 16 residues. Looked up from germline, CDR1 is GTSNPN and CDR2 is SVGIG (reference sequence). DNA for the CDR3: TGTGCCTGGAGCGAGTTGCAGGGGATGCTCAGCACTGAAGCTTTCTTT. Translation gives CAWSELQGMLSTEAFF.

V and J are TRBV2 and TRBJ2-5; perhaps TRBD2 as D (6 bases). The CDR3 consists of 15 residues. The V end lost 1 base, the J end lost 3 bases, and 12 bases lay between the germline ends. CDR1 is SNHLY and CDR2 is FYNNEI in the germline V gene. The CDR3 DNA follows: TGTGCCAGCAGTGAAGAATCGGGACTTAAAGAGACCCAGTACTTC. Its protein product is CASSEESGLKETQYF.

The CDR3 loop is CASSLGGPDQETQYF. The CDR3 DNA is TGCGCCAGCAGCTTGGGGGGCCCGGACCAAGAGACCCAGTACTTC. This chain joins TRBV5-1 and TRBJ2-5, with D possibly being TRBD1 (5 bases). Germline V CDR1 and CDR2: SGHRS, YFSETQ. The CDR3 covers 15 residues. With 0 bases removed from V and 0 bases from J, the gap between germline ends came to 9 bases.

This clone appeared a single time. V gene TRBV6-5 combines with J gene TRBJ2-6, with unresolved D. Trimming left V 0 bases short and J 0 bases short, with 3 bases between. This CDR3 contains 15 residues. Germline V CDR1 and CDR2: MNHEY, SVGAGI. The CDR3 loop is CASSYSPSGANVLTF. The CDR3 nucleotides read TGTGCCAGCAGTTACTCACCCTCTGGGGCCAACGTCCTGACTTTC.

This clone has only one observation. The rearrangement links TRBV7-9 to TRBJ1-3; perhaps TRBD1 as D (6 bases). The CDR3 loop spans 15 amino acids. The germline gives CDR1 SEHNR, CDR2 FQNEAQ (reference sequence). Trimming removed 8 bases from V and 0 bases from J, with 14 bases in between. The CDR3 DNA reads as TGTGCCAGCGACGGACAGCCCTCCTCTGGAAACACCATATATTTT. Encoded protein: CASDGQPSSGNTIYF.

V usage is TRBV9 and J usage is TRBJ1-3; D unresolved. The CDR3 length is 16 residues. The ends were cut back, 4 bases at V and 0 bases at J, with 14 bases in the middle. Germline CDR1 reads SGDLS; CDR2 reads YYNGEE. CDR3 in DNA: TGTGCCAGCAGCTCTTCCAGCATTTCCTCTGGAAACACCATATATTTT. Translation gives CASSSSSISSGNTIYF.

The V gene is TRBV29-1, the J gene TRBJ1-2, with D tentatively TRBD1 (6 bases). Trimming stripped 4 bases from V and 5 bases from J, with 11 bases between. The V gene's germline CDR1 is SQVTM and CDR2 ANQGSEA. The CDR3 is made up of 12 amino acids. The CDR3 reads CSVGGRGYGYTF. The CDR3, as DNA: TGCAGCGTTGGGGGGCGCGGGTATGGCTACACCTTC.

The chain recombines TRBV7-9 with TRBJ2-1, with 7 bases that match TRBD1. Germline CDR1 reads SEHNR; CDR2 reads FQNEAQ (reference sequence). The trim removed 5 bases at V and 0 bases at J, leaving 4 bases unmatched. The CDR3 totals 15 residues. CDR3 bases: TGTGCCAGCAGCCCCAGGGGGTACTCCTACAATGAGCAGTTCTTC. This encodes CASSPRGYSYNEQFF.

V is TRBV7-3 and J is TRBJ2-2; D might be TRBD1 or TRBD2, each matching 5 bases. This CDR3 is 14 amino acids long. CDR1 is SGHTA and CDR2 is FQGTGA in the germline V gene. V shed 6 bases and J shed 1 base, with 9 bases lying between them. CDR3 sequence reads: CASSRGKNTGELFF. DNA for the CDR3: TGTGCCAGCAGTCGGGGCAAGAACACCGGGGAGCTGTTTTTT. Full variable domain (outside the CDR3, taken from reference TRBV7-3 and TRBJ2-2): GAGVSQTPSNKVTEKGKYVELRCDPISGHTALYWYRQSLGQGPEFLIYFQGTGAADDSGLPNDRFFAVRPEGSVSTLKIQRTERGDSAVYLCASSRGKNTGELFFGEGSRLTVL.